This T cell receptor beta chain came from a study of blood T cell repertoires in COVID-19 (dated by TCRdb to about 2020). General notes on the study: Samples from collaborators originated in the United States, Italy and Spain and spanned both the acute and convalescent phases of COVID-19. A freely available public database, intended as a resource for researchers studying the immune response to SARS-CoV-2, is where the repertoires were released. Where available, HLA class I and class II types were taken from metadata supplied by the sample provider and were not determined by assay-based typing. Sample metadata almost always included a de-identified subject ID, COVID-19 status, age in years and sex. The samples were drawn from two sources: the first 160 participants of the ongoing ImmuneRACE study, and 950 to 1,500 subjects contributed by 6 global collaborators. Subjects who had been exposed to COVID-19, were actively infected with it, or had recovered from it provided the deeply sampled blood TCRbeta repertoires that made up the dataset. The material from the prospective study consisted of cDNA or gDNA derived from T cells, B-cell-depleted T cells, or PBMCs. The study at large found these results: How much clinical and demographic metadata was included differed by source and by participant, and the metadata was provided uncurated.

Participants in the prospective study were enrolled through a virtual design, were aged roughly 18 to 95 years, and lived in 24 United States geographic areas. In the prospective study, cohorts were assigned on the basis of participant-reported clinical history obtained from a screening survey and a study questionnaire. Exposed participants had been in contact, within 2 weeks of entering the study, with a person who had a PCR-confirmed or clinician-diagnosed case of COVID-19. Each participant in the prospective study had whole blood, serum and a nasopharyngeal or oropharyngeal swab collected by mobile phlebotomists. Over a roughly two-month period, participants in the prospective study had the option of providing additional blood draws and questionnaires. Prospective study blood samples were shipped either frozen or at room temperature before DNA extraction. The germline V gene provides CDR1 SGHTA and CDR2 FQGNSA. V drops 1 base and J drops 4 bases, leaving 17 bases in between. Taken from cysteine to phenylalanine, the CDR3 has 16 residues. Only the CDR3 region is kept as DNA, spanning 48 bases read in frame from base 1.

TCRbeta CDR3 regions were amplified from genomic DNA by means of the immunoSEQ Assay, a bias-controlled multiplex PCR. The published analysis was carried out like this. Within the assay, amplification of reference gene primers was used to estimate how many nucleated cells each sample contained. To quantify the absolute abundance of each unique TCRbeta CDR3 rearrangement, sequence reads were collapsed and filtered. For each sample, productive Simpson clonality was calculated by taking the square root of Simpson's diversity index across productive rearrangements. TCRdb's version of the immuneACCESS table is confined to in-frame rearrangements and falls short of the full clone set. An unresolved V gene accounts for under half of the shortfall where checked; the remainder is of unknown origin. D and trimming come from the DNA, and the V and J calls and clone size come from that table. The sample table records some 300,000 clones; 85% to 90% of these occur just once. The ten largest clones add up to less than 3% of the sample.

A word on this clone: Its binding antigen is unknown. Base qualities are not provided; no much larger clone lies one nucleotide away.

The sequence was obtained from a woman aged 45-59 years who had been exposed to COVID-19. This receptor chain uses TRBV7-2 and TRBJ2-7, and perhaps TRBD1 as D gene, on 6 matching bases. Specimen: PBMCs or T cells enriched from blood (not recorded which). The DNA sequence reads TGTGCCAGCAGCTTAGATAAGGGGGTTAAGGTTTACGAGCAGTACTTC. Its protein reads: CASSLDKGVKVYEQYF. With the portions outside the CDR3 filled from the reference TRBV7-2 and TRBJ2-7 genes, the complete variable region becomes GAGVSQSPSNKVTEKGKDVELRCDPISGHTALYWYRQSLGQGLEFLIYFQGNSAPDKSGLPSDRFSAERTGGSVSTLTIQRTQQEDSAVYLCASSLDKGVKVYEQYFGPGTRLTVT.